This TCR beta chain was recovered during a study of shared clonotypes between healthy human individuals. General observations from the study: Rarefaction revealed incomplete sorted-subset sequencing despite large depth. Shared clonotypes: roughly 5% naive CD4, around 3.5% naive CD8, 2.3% memory CD4, 0.35% to 0.5% memory CD8.

Comment on this clone: Its antigen remains unidentified.

Genomic DNA belonging to each subset was distributed in equal measure over several immunoSEQ plates. Sequencing used immunoSEQ multiplex PCR; TCRdb keeps in-frame clones, though not all of them. The sample contains more than 2,000,000 clones, around nine tenths of which appear only once. What was sequenced was naive CD4+ T cells sorted from blood. Documented subset: CD45RA+ positively selected. The TCR sequence derives from a man aged 18 to 30 in good health.

The CDR3 DNA reads TGTGCCGGAGGACAGGGAACCTATAATTCACCCCTCCACTTT. Amino acid sequence: CAGGQGTYNSPLHF. The chain links TRBV10-3 to TRBJ1-6, with TRBD1 matching over 8 bases. Per the germline V gene, CDR1 is ENHRY and CDR2 is SYGVKD. There are 14 residues in the CDR3. Trimming removed 11 bases from V and 2 bases from J; junction bases left unmatched: 5.